The 32 T cell receptor beta chains in this list originate from one sample, sequenced in a study of blood T cell repertoires in COVID-19. Clones were read by immunoSEQ multiplex PCR, and TCRdb kept only the in-frame ones, dropping some. The sample records approximately 180,000 clones, about 90% being singletons. The sequencing input was PBMCs or T cells enriched from blood (not recorded which). These receptors all come from a human donor with acute COVID-19. The donor label of this sample is uncertain.

This chain connects TRBV6-4 to TRBJ2-3, with D possibly TRBD1 on 6 matching bases. Looked up from germline, CDR1 is MRHNA and CDR2 is SNTAGT. The CDR3 length is 15 residues. V lost 6 bases to trimming and J lost 2 bases, with 15 bases between them. In DNA form, the CDR3 reads TGTGCCAGCAGCGAAGGTCAGGGGAACACAGATACGCAGTATTTT. This gives the protein CASSEGQGNTDTQYF.

This chain uses TRBV19 with TRBJ1-1; perhaps TRBD1 as D (5 bases). V gave up 5 bases and J gave up 2 bases, with 12 bases separating them. Germline V gene data show CDR1 as LNHDA and CDR2 as SQIVND (reference sequence). The CDR3 has 14 residues. CDR3 residues: CASSLQTGNTEAFF. As DNA, the CDR3 is TGTGCCAGTAGTCTCCAAACAGGAAACACTGAAGCTTTCTTT.

This clone was found a few times. This chain joins TRBV7-3 and TRBJ1-1, with D possibly TRBD1 on 6 matching bases. The germline CDR1 and CDR2 sequences are SGHTA and FQGTGA. The CDR3 loop spans 16 amino acids. Trimming pared 1 base from V and 1 base from J, leaving 13 bases between. The CDR3 is CASSLSATGRNTEAFF. Here the CDR3 DNA reads TGTGCCAGCAGCTTAAGTGCCACAGGGAGGAACACTGAAGCTTTCTTT.

The J gene is TRBJ1-4, the V gene TRBV7-2, with D uncertain. CDR1 and CDR2 (germline): SGHTA, FQGNSA. V was trimmed by 1 base and J by 14 bases, leaving 14 bases between them. This CDR3 contains 13 residues. CDR3 sequence reads: CASSLGWGSGLFF. Written as DNA, the CDR3 is TGTGCCAGCAGCTTAGGGTGGGGTTCGGGGCTGTTTTTT.

V usage is TRBV4-2 and J usage is TRBJ1-2, with 7 nucleotides matching TRBD1. Germline V gives CDR1 LGHNA, CDR2 YNFKEQ. The CDR3 consists of 18 residues. The V segment lost 4 bases and the J segment 0 bases; nucleotides outside the gene matches: 14. The CDR3 DNA sequence: TGTGCCAGCAGCCCGCCGAGCTACCGGGACAGAGCTAACTATGGCTACACCTTC. Translating gives CASSPPSYRDRANYGYTF.

This chain uses TRBV30 with TRBJ2-7; D unclear. There are 16 residues in the CDR3. Germline V CDR1 and CDR2: GTSNPN, SVGIG (reference sequence). The V end lost 0 bases, the J end lost 3 bases, and 18 bases lay between the germline ends. The CDR3 bases are TGTGCCTGGAGTGTGGTAATGTCAGAAACGGGCTACGAGCAGTACTTC. Its protein is CAWSVVMSETGYEQYF.

The chain recombines TRBV5-1 with TRBJ2-5, with 9 bases aligning to TRBD1. The CDR3 totals 21 residues. Germline V gene lookup returns CDR1 SGHRS and CDR2 YFSETQ. The trim removed 4 bases at V and 3 bases at J, leaving 25 bases unmatched. The CDR3 DNA sequence: TGCGCCAGCAGCCATACCCCACCGGGACAGGGAGATTTTGGTAGGAAAGAGACCCAGTACTTC. The encoded protein is CASSHTPPGQGDFGRKETQYF.

This clone appeared a few times. The gene calls are TRBV7-9 and TRBJ1-1; D possibly corresponds to TRBD1 (5 bases). The germline V gene has CDR1 SEHNR and CDR2 FQNEAQ (reference sequence). This CDR3 region has 14 residues. The ends were cut back, 6 bases at V and 5 bases at J, with 16 bases in the middle. CDR3 sequence: CASSSRGGRTEAFF. Here the CDR3 DNA reads TGTGCCAGCAGTTCTAGGGGAGGAAGGACTGAAGCTTTCTTT.

The genes are TRBV19 and TRBJ1-2; D is ambiguous. This CDR3 is 17 amino acids long. Germline V lookup: CDR1 LNHDA, CDR2 SQIVND (reference sequence). Between the trimmed V and J ends, which lost 4 bases and 4 bases, there was a span of 22 bases. CDR3 loop: CASSNGRTSGITYGYTF. CDR3 bases: TGTGCCAGTAGTAATGGTCGGACGTCCGGGATTACCTATGGCTACACCTTC.

The chain uses TRBV4-1 and TRBJ2-5; D is unresolved. Germline assignment: CDR1 MGHRA and CDR2 YSYEKL. CDR3 size: 14 residues. V was pared by 4 bases and J by 5 bases, with 14 bases between. CDR3 bases: TGCGCCAGCAGCCCATCCAAGGCGGCGGAGACCCAGTACTTC. Translated: CASSPSKAAETQYF.

The rearrangement joins TRBV29-1 to TRBJ1-1, with TRBD1 matching 11 bases. The junction had 4 bases not matched to a gene; V was cut back by 3 bases and J by 4 bases. Germline V lookup: CDR1 SQVTM, CDR2 ANQGSEA. CDR3 size: 14 residues. CDR3 sequence reads: CSVDGQGASTEAFF. DNA of the CDR3: TGCAGCGTTGATGGACAGGGGGCGAGCACTGAAGCTTTCTTT.

The genes are TRBV3-1 (or the pseudogene TRBV3-2) and TRBJ1-1; possibly TRBD1 for D (6 bases). Trimming removed 4 bases at V and 0 bases at J, with 9 bases between. Germline CDR1 and CDR2: LGHDT and YNNKEL (reference sequence). This CDR3 has 14 amino acids. CDR3 DNA: TGTGCCAGCAGCCGGGACACCTTGAACACTGAAGCTTTCTTT. Translated: CASSRDTLNTEAFF.

The chain has TRBV20-1 and TRBJ2-4; 7 bases are a match to TRBD1. Germline V gives CDR1 DFQATT, CDR2 SNEGSKA (reference sequence). With 6 bases clipped from V and 9 bases from J, the junction kept 5 bases outside the gene matches. CDR3 length: 11 residues. The CDR3 DNA follows: TGCAGTGCCCCGACAGGGAGCATTCAGTACTTC. Translated, it gives CSAPTGSIQYF.

J is TRBJ1-6 and V is TRBV6-4, with a possible D match to TRBD1 (5 bases). The V gene's germline CDR1 is MRHNA and CDR2 SNTAGT. The CDR3 consists of 13 residues. V lost 4 bases and J 6 bases, leaving 7 bases between the germline ends. This CDR3 is CASSVQVNSPLHF. The CDR3 bases are TGTGCCAGCAGTGTACAGGTTAATTCACCCCTCCACTTT.

The rearrangement links TRBV6-1 to TRBJ1-5; D perhaps matches TRBD1 (5 bases). This CDR3 has 15 amino acids. V lost 2 bases and J 1 base, leaving 9 bases between the germline ends. In germline, CDR1 is MNHNS, CDR2 SASEGT. DNA for the CDR3: TGTGCCAGCAGTGAACAAGCAGGGAGCAATCAGCCCCAGCATTTT. Protein product: CASSEQAGSNQPQHF.

CDR3 loop: CASRGSGVQETQYF. The DNA of the CDR3 is TGCGCCAGCAGAGGAAGCGGGGTACAAGAGACCCAGTACTTC. J is TRBJ2-5 and V is TRBV5-1; 7 positions match TRBD2. V shed 5 bases, J shed 2 bases, and the junction held 6 bases outside the gene matches. Per germline, CDR1 SGHRS and CDR2 YFSETQ. The CDR3 consists of 14 residues.

In this sample, this clone turned up once. This chain joins TRBV12-5 and TRBJ2-3; 8 bases map to TRBD2. V gave up 2 bases and J gave up 2 bases; unmatched junction bases: 6. Germline V gives CDR1 LGHNT, CDR2 FRNRAP. There are 16 residues in the CDR3. The CDR3 sequence: CASGLPLGGATDTQYF. Written as DNA, the CDR3 is TGTGCTAGTGGTTTGCCACTCGGGGGGGCCACAGATACGCAGTATTTT.

The CDR3 loop reads CASSQDHSQPQHF. The DNA for the CDR3 is TGCGCCAGCAGCCAAGATCACAGCCAGCCCCAGCATTTT. The V call is TRBV4-3, the J call TRBJ1-5, with no clear D. V dropped 0 bases and J dropped 7 bases, with 7 bases sitting between them. CDR1 is LGHNA and CDR2 is YSLEER in the germline V gene. This CDR3 region has 13 residues.

The gene calls are TRBV5-1 and TRBJ2-3, with D possibly matching TRBD2 (7 bases). Germline CDR1 reads SGHRS; CDR2 reads YFSETQ. Trimming removed 3 bases from V and 4 bases from J, with 12 bases in between. This CDR3 has 14 residues. The CDR3 bases are TGCGCCAGCAGCTCCCGGGGGGCCGCAGATACGCAGTATTTT. Translation: CASSSRGAADTQYF.

The chain uses TRBV7-2 and TRBJ2-3; D unresolved. Between the trimmed V and J ends, which lost 1 base and 5 bases, there was a span of 13 bases. Per germline, CDR1 SGHTA and CDR2 FQGNSA. CDR3 size: 15 residues. DNA of the CDR3: TGTGCCAGCAGCTTAGGCCACGTTTCTAGAGATACGCAGTATTTT. Its protein is CASSLGHVSRDTQYF.

The gene calls are TRBV6-5 and TRBJ2-3; 7 nucleotides align to TRBD1. V gave up 9 bases and J gave up 0 bases; unmatched junction bases: 9. Germline CDR1 reads MNHEY; CDR2 reads SVGAGI. The CDR3 sequence is 15 residues long. The CDR3 nucleotides read TGTGCCAGTACCCGAAGACAGGGAAGCACAGATACGCAGTATTTT. It is translated as CASTRRQGSTDTQYF.

The V and J genes are TRBV12-5 and TRBJ2-7; D remains unclear. This CDR3 is 15 amino acids long. V was pared by 3 bases and J by 6 bases, with 18 bases between. Germline V gene sequence: CDR1 LGHNT, CDR2 FRNRAP. The CDR3 loop is CASGLTDIWLSEQYF. The CDR3 nucleotides are TGTGCTAGTGGTTTAACCGATATCTGGCTCTCCGAGCAGTACTTC.

This clone has only one observation. The V and J genes are TRBV11-3 and TRBJ2-3, with D perhaps matching TRBD1 (6 bases). Germline CDR1 is SGHNT and CDR2 is YENEEA. This CDR3 region has 14 residues. The V gene lost 5 bases and the J gene lost 5 bases, with 14 bases spanning the gap. The CDR3 here is CASSLRGKVDTQYF. Here the CDR3 DNA reads TGTGCCAGCAGCCTGAGGGGGAAAGTAGATACGCAGTATTTT.

V and J are TRBV9 and TRBJ2-3, with 10 positions matching TRBD2. In germline, CDR1 is SGDLS, CDR2 YYNGEE. The CDR3 totals 15 residues. Germline trimming cut 1 base from V and 4 bases from J; bases unmatched to any gene: 3. The CDR3 is CASSVTSGAADTQYF. CDR3 bases: TGTGCCAGCAGCGTAACTAGCGGGGCCGCAGATACGCAGTATTTT.

V usage is TRBV6-5 and J usage is TRBJ1-1, with 7 bases identical to TRBD1. The CDR3 runs 14 residues. Germline V gives CDR1 MNHEY, CDR2 SVGAGI. J was trimmed by 0 bases and V by 6 bases; bases with no gene match: 4. The CDR3 coding sequence is TGTGCCAGCAGAAGGGACAGCTTGAACACTGAAGCTTTCTTT. As protein: CASRRDSLNTEAFF.

The chain couples TRBV7-9 to TRBJ1-1; 10 nucleotides line up with TRBD1. This CDR3 is built from 18 residues. V was pared by 2 bases and J by 0 bases, with 9 bases of the junction left unmatched. Germline lookup yields CDR1 SEHNR and CDR2 FQNEAQ (reference sequence). The CDR3 nucleotides read TGTGCCAGCAGCTTAATACTCGGACAGGGGGAGGTGAACACTGAAGCTTTCTTT. Protein: CASSLILGQGEVNTEAFF.

This chain links TRBV19 with TRBJ2-2; the match to TRBD2 covers 12 bases. Germline V lookup: CDR1 LNHDA, CDR2 SQIVND (reference sequence). Germline trimming cut 5 bases from V and 4 bases from J; bases unmatched to any gene: 5. The CDR3 consists of 16 residues. The CDR3 bases are TGTGCCAGTAGTCCGACTAGCGGGGGTGGCACCGGGGAGCTGTTTTTT. Its translation: CASSPTSGGGTGELFF.

The chain combines TRBV19 with TRBJ2-7; no firm D call. V lost 5 bases and J lost 2, with 10 bases in between. The CDR3 loop spans 13 amino acids. Germline CDR1 and CDR2: LNHDA and SQIVND (reference sequence). The CDR3 region is CASSAAAAYEQYF. CDR3 in DNA: TGTGCCAGTAGTGCCGCGGCGGCCTACGAGCAGTACTTC.

The rearrangement uses TRBV29-1 and TRBJ2-2; tentatively, D is TRBD1 (5 bases). V was clipped by 3 bases and J by 1 base, with 9 bases between them. CDR3 length equals 14 residues. Germline V gene lookup returns CDR1 SQVTM and CDR2 ANQGSEA. Here the CDR3 DNA reads TGCAGCGTTGATCTCACAGGGAACACCGGGGAGCTGTTTTTT. Amino acids: CSVDLTGNTGELFF.

V gene TRBV4-1 combines with J gene TRBJ1-1; D is undetermined. The CDR3 has 17 residues. V lost 2 bases and J lost 0, with 16 bases in between. The germline V gene has CDR1 MGHRA and CDR2 YSYEKL. CDR3: CASSQISLRALNTEAFF. CDR3 DNA: TGCGCCAGCAGCCAAATATCCCTGAGAGCTTTGAACACTGAAGCTTTCTTT.

This chain uses TRBV30 with TRBJ1-1, with a possible D match to TRBD1 (5 bases). The CDR3 spans 13 residues. Germline CDR1 reads GTSNPN; CDR2 reads SVGIG (reference sequence). Deletions cut 1 base from V and 9 bases from J, with 15 bases between. The CDR3 sequence: CAWSGGRGNQAFF. The CDR3 coding sequence is TGTGCCTGGAGTGGGGGACGGGGGAATCAAGCTTTCTTT.

The gene calls are TRBV30 and TRBJ2-3; unclear D gene. V lost 2 bases and J 5 bases, leaving 8 bases between the germline ends. There are 12 residues in the CDR3. Looked up from germline, CDR1 is GTSNPN and CDR2 is SVGIG (reference sequence). Here the CDR3 DNA reads TGTGCCTGGAGTAGCCCGCAAGATACGCAGTATTTT. Protein: CAWSSPQDTQYF.